The present T cell receptor (beta chain) was sequenced within a study of OX40 agonist ivuxolimab in advanced cancers. About the research overall: Under the entry rules, prior anti-PD-1, anti-PD-L1 or anti-CTLA-4 therapy was allowed, and roughly 39% had some.

Clones were read by immunoSEQ multiplex PCR, and TCRdb kept only the in-frame ones, dropping some. The repertoire holds 70,000 to 95,000 clones, with around 90% as singletons. The CDR3 is 15 amino acids. V lost 5 bases to trimming and J lost 1 base, with 14 bases between them. Germline V CDR1 and CDR2: SGHRS, YFSETQ. The TCR was taken from an adult with an advanced solid tumor such as melanoma, head and neck, liver or kidney cancer. This specimen was CD4+ or CD8+ T cells sorted from blood, taken in a trial of the OX40 agonist ivuxolimab. The rearrangement uses TRBV5-1 and TRBJ2-3; the D is unclear. Written as DNA, the CDR3 is TGCGCCAGCAGTACCCAAAGTCTGGGCACAGATACGCAGTATTTT. It yields the protein CASSTQSLGTDTQYF.